This TCR beta chain is drawn from a study of T-cell reconstitution after alpha-beta-depleted transplantation in children (TCRdb year 2016). With respect to the entire study: T-cell immune reconstitution after TCRalphabeta/CD19-depleted allogeneic hematopoietic cell transplantation in children was quantitatively tracked in the study by means of TCR repertoire profiling.

Libraries were prepared through PCR. Instrument on record: Illumina HiSeq 2500. TCR library preparation used molecular barcoding, with unique molecular identifiers applied to normalize quantification of the TCRbeta repertoire. TCRdb took the public reads, trimmed them with fastp at Q25, ran MiXCR for clone calling and kept in-frame beta chains. For every CDR3 protein sequence, its rows merge into one entry that carries the most common genes and DNA. Across this sample there are about 360,000 distinct CDR3 sequences, with less than 15% seen only once. About 4.5% of the sample comes from the top ten. This clonotype was counted many times. Its recognized antigen is unknown. Base quality data are lacking; no much larger clone is found one base away. V sheds 0 bases and J sheds 5 bases, leaving 11 bases between their ends. Looking up the germline V gene yields CDR1 SGDLS and CDR2 YYNGEE. Spanning cysteine to phenylalanine, the CDR3 consists of 15 amino acids. Only the CDR3 part of the read is kept: 45 bases, read in frame from the first base.

Sequencing was performed on PBMCs, taken from the stem cell graft. The chain uses TRBV9 and TRBJ1-4; the D segment cannot be called with confidence. This clonotype originated in a human donor who donated a stem cell graft to a child with Fanconi anemia. The base sequence is TGTGCCAGCAGCGTAGATGTCAGGCCAAATGAAAAACTGTTTTTT. It is translated as CASSVDVRPNEKLFF.